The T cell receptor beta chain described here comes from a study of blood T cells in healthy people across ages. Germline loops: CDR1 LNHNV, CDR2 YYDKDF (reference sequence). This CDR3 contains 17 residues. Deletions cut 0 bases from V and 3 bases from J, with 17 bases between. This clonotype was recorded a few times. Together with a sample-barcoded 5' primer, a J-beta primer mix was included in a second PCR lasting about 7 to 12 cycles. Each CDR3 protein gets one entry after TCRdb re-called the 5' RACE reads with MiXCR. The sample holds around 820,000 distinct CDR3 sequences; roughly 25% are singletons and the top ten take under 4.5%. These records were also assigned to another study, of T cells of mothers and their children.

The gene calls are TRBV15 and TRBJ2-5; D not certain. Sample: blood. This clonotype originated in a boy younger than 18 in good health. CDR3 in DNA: TGTGCCACCAGCAGAGATGAACGGAAACAGTTCAAAGAGACCCAGTACTTC. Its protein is CATSRDERKQFKETQYF.